This T cell receptor (beta chain) was documented in a study of monozygotic twins with inflammatory bowel disease. The unique tags termed UMIs, each holding a 6-nucleotide sample barcode, were added by means of template switching. For each CDR3 protein, TCRdb gives one entry from its re-call of the 5' RACE reads, without DNA. The sample data list just over 300,000 distinct CDR3 sequences. The CDR3 has 17 residues. Germline assignment: CDR1 SGHDT and CDR2 YYEEEE. V is TRBV5-6 and J is TRBJ2-1; with no DNA, the TCRdb D assignment of TRBD1 cannot be verified. The sequenced material came from blood. The clonotype was recovered from a human donor with ulcerative colitis or Crohn's disease, or a healthy co-twin of an affected twin (not recorded which). CDR3 protein: CASSLVGQPSSYNEQFF.